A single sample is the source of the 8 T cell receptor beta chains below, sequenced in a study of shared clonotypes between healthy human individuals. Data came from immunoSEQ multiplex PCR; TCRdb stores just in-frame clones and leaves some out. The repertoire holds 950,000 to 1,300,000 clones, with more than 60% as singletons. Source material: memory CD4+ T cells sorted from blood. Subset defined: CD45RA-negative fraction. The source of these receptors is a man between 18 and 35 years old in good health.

CDR3 sequence (DNA): TGTGCCAGCAGTTCTCAGGGGCGGACGCCCCAGCATTTT. Amino acids: CASSSQGRTPQHF. This chain joins TRBV6-5 and TRBJ1-5, with D possibly being TRBD1 (6 bases). Looked up from germline, CDR1 is MNHEY and CDR2 is SVGAGI. This CDR3 is built from 13 residues. Trimming took 4 bases from V and 9 from J, leaving 13 bases between them.

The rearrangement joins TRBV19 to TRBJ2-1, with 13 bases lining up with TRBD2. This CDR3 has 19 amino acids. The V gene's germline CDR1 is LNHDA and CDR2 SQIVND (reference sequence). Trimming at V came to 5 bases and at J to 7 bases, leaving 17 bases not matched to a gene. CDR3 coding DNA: TGTGCCAGTAGTCCACAACCGGGACTAGCGGGAACCAGGGAAAATGAGCAGTTCTTC. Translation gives CASSPQPGLAGTRENEQFF.

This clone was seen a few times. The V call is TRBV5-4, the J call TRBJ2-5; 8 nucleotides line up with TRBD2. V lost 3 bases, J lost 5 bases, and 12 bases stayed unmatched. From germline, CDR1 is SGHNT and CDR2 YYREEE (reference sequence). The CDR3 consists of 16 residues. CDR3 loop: CASSSPGLVIGETQYF. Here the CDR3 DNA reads TGTGCCAGCAGCTCCCCGGGACTAGTTATCGGGGAGACCCAGTACTTC.

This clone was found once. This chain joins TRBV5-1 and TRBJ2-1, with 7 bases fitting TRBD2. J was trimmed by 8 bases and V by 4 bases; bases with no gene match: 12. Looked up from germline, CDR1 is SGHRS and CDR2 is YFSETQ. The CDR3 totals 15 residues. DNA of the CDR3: TGCGCCAGCAGCCGGGCCTCTTCTCGGGAGGATGAGCAGTTCTTC. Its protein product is CASSRASSREDEQFF.

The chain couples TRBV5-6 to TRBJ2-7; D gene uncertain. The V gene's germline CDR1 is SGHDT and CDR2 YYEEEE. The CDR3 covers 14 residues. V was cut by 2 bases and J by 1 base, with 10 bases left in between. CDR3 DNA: TGTGCCAGCAGCTTTGGGTCAGTATCCTACGAGCAGTACTTC. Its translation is CASSFGSVSYEQYF.

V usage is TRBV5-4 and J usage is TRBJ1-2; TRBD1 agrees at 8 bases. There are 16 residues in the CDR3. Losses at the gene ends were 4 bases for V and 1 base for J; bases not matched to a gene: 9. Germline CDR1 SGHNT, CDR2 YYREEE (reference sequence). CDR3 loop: CASSAPGQGINYGYTF. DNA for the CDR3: TGTGCCAGCAGCGCACCAGGACAGGGTATTAACTATGGCTACACCTTC.

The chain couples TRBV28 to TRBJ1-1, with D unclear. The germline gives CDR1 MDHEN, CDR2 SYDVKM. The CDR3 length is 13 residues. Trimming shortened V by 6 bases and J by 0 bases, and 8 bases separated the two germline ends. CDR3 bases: TGTGCCAGCAGATCCGGCATGAACACTGAAGCTTTCTTT. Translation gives CASRSGMNTEAFF.

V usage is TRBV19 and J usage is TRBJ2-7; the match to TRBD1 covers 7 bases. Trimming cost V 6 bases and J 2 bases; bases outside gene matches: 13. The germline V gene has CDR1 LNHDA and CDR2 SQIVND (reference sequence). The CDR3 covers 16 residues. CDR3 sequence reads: CASSPGQVGKTYEQYF. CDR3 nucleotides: TGTGCCAGTAGCCCCGGACAGGTAGGAAAAACCTACGAGCAGTACTTC.